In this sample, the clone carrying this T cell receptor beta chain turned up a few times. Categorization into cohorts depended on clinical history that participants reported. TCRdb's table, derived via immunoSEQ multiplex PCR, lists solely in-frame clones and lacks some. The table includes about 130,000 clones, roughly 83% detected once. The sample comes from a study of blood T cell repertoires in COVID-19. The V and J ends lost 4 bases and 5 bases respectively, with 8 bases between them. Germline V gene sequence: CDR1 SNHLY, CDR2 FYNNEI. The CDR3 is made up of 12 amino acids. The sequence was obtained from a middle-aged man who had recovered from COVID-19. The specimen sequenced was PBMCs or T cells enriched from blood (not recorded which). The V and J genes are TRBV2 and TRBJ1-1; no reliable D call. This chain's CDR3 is CASSGAGTEAFF. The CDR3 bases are TGTGCCAGCAGTGGGGCGGGTACTGAAGCTTTCTTT. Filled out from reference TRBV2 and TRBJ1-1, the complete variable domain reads EPEVTQTPSHQVTQMGQEVILRCVPISNHLYFYWYRQILGQKVEFLVSFYNNEISEKSEIFDDQFSVERPDGSNFTLKIRSTKLEDSAMYFCASSGAGTEAFFGQGTRLTVV.